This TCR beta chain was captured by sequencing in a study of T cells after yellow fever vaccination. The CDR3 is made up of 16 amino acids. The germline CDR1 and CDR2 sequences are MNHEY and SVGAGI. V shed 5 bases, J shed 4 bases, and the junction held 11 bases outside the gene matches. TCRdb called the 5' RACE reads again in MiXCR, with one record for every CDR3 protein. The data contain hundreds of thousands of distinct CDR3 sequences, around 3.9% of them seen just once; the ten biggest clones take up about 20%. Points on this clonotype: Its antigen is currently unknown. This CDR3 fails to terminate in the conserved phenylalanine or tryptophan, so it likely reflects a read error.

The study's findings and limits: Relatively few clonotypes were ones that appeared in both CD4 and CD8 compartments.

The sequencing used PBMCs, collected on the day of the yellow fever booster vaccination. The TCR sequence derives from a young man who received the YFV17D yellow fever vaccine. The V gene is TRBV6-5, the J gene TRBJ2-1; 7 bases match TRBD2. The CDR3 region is CASSPSGTGGYNEQFI. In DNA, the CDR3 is TGTGCCAGCAGTCCCAGCGGGACTGGGGGTTACAATGAGCAGTTCATC.